This TCR beta chain derives from a study of cytomegalovirus exposure and HLA in healthy donors. PCR primers comprised 60 Vbeta and 13 Jbeta primers. Generated by immunoSEQ multiplex PCR, the TCRdb table keeps only in-frame clones and is missing some. Of roughly 80,000 clones listed, about 79% are singletons. V trimming: 5 bases; J trimming: 3 bases; junction bases outside the gene matches: 7. This CDR3 is 15 amino acids long. Germline CDR1 is MDHEN and CDR2 is SYDVKM. The study, taken as a whole, reports: The authors confirmed in vitro that three CMV-associated chains were specific for CMV antigens. Most TCR beta V segments were productive about 90% or about 30% of the time in an earlier analysis.

The table lists this clone with a count of one. Its specificity is not known. The chain joins TRBV28 to TRBJ2-7, with 10 bases matching TRBD1. This clonotype was sampled from a middle-aged woman in good health and CMV-seronegative. The sequenced sample consisted of PBMCs. The CDR3 here is CASSIGQGGYYEQYF. CDR3 nucleotides: TGTGCCAGCAGTATCGGACAGGGGGGCTACTACGAGCAGTACTTC.